The TCR beta chain under discussion was sequenced for a study of T cells in localized non-small cell lung cancer. Measured with immunoSEQ multiplex PCR; TCRdb has only the in-frame clones, and not every one. Among 45,000 to 60,000 clones listed, 86% were seen once. This CDR3 comprises 16 residues. Germline V gene sequence: CDR1 SGHRS, CDR2 YFSETQ. V dropped 0 bases and J dropped 3; count of bases not matched to a gene: 7. Sequences were derived from PBMCs, sampled before any cancer treatment. This receptor was obtained from a man aged 35-75 years with stage II lung adenocarcinoma. The rearrangement joins TRBV5-1 to TRBJ2-3, with 7 bases matching TRBD1. CDR3 DNA: TGCGCCAGCAGCTTGGATTATGAGGGGGCGACAGATACGCAGTATTTT. This translates into CASSLDYEGATDTQYF.